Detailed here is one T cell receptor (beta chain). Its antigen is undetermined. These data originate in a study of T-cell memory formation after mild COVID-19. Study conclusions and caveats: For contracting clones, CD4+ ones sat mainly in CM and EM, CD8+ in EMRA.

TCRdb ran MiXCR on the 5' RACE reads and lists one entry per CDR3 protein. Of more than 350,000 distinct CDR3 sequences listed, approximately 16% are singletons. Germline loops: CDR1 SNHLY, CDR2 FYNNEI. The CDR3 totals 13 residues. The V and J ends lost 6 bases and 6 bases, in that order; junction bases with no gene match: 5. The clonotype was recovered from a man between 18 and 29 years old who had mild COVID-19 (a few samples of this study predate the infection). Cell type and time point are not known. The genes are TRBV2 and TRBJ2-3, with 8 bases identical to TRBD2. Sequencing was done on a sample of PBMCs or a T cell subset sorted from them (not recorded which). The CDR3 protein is CASSGRLADTQYF. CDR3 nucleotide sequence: TGTGCCAGCAGCGGGAGACTAGCGGATACGCAGTATTTT.